This T cell receptor beta chain came from a study of response to subunit inactivated influenza vaccine. In germline, CDR1 is LGHNA, CDR2 YSLEER. V was shortened by 3 bases and J by 2 bases, with 11 bases between the two germline ends. The CDR3 sequence is 15 residues long. The sample holds many counts of this clonotype. TCRdb re-analysed the RT-PCR reads in MiXCR, keeping a single row per CDR3 protein. This sample has hundreds of thousands of distinct CDR3 sequences, with 6.5% to 8% found just once. Sample: PBMCs from blood, taken roughly 24 months after vaccination. The source is a man aged 45 to 70 who received an inactivated influenza vaccine. The chain employs TRBV4-3 and TRBJ2-1; D might be TRBD1 (6 bases). This chain's CDR3 is CASSQDSFTYNEQFF. The CDR3 coding sequence is TGCGCCAGCAGCCAGGACAGTTTCACCTACAATGAGCAGTTCTTC.